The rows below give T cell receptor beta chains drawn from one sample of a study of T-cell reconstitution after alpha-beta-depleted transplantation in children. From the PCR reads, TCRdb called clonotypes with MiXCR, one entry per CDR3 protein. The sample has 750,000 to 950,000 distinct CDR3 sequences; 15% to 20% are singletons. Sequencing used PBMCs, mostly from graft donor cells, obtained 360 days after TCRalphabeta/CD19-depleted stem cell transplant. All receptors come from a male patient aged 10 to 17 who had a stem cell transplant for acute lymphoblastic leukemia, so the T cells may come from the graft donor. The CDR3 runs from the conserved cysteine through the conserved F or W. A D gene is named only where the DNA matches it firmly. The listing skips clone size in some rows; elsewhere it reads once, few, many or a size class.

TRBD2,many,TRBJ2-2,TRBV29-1,CSVASGRALRNTGELFF,TGCAGCGTTGCGAGCGGGAGGGCCCTCAGGAACACCGGGGAGCTGTTTTTT
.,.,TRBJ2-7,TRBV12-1,CASSSPGLVIYEQYF,TGTGCCAGCAGCTCCCCGGGACTAGTTATCTACGAGCAGTACTTC
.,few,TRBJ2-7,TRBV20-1,CSASLTIFSYEQYF,TGCAGTGCTAGCTTGACGATCTTCTCCTACGAGCAGTACTTC
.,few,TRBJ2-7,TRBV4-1,CASSQGSTQGEQYF,TGCGCCAGCAGCCAAGGTTCTACCCAGGGGGAGCAGTACTTC
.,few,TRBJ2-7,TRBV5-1,CASSRAADGSYEQYF,TGCGCCAGCAGCAGGGCGGCGGACGGGTCCTACGAGCAGTACTTC
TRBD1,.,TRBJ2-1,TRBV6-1,CASSQGAWAYNEQFF,TGTGCCAGCAGTCAGGGGGCATGGGCCTACAATGAGCAGTTCTTC
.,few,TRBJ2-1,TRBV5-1,CASSLGWDLYNEQFF,TGCGCCAGCAGCTTGGGGTGGGACTTGTACAATGAGCAGTTCTTC
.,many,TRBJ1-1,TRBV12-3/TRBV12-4,CASATQVAFF,TGTGCCAGCGCGACACAGGTAGCTTTCTTT
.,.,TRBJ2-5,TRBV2,CASSETQETQYF,TGTGCCAGCAGTGAAACTCAAGAGACCCAGTACTTC
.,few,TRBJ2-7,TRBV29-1,CSVDLGQTYEQYF,TGCAGCGTTGATTTAGGACAGACCTACGAGCAGTACTTC
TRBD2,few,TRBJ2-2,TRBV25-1,CARKREGNTGELFF,TGTGCCAGAAAGCGGGAGGGGAACACCGGGGAGCTGTTTTTT
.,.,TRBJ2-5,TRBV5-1,CASSLVAGRAETQYF,TGCGCCAGCAGCTTGGTGGCGGGAAGGGCGGAGACCCAGTACTTC
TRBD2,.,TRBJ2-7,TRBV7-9,CASSAGLARSYEQYF,TGTGCCAGCAGCGCGGGACTAGCCAGATCCTACGAGCAGTACTTC
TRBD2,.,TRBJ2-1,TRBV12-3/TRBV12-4,CASSLTLAGAFDEQFF,TGTGCCAGCAGTTTAACCCTAGCGGGGGCGTTTGATGAGCAGTTCTTC
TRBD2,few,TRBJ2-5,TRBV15,CATSRDSLAGAGTQYF,TGTGCCACCAGCAGAGATTCGCTAGCGGGAGCGGGGACCCAGTACTTC
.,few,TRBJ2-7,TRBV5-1,CASRAGGALAEIEQYF,TGCGCCAGCAGAGCAGGCGGGGCACTAGCCGAGATCGAGCAGTACTTC
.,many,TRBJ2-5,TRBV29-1,CSVERSRKTQYF,TGCAGCGTTGAACGGTCTCGCAAGACCCAGTACTTC
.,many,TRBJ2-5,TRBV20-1,CSAITGWGETQYF,TGCAGTGCCATAACGGGATGGGGAGAGACCCAGTACTTC
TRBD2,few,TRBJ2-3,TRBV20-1,CSARKLAGATDTQYF,TGCAGTGCTAGGAAACTAGCGGGAGCCACAGATACGCAGTATTTT
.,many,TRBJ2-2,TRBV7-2,CASSPRGVTGELFF,TGTGCCAGCAGCCCAAGGGGGGTGACCGGGGAGCTGTTTTTT
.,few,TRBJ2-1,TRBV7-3,CASSLDHGGEQFF,TGTGCCAGCAGCTTAGACCACGGTGGTGAGCAGTTCTTC
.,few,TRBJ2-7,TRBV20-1,CSASDRFRYEQYF,TGCAGTGCTAGTGATCGGTTCCGCTACGAGCAGTACTTC
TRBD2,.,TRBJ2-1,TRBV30,CAWRSGTSGRSYNEQFF,TGTGCCTGGAGGTCCGGGACTAGCGGGAGATCCTACAATGAGCAGTTCTTC
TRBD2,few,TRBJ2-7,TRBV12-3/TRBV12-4,CASRARAGAYEQYF,TGTGCCAGCAGAGCCCGAGCGGGAGCCTACGAGCAGTACTTC
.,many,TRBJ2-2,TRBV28,CASSLITWRTGELFF,TGTGCCAGCAGTTTGATAACGTGGAGAACCGGGGAGCTGTTTTTT
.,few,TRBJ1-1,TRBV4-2,CASSQPMGQIPTEAFF,TGTGCCAGCAGCCAGCCTATGGGGCAGATACCCACTGAAGCTTTCTTT
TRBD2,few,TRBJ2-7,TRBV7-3,CASSPQGSGRYEQYF,TGTGCCAGCAGCCCCCAAGGGAGCGGGAGGTACGAGCAGTACTTC
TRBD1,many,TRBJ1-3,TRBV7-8,CASSLWTGSGNTIYF,TGTGCCAGCAGCTTGTGGACAGGCTCTGGAAACACCATATATTTT
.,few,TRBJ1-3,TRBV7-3,CASRSLQPGVYF,TGTGCCAGCAGGTCCCTACAGCCCGGGGTGTATTTT
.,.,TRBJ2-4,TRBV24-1,CATSDLGDGNIQYF,TGTGCCACCAGTGATTTAGGGGACGGGAACATTCAGTACTTC
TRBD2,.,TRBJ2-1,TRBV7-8,CASSLKRLAGAGNEQFF,TGTGCCAGCAGCTTAAAACGACTAGCGGGAGCGGGCAATGAGCAGTTCTTC
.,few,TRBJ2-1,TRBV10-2,CASSESGPSLKTLGDEQFF,TGCGCCAGCAGTGAGTCGGGACCCTCCCTTAAGACTCTGGGTGATGAGCAGTTCTTC
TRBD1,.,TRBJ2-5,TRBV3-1,CASSHGQGFGTQYF,TGTGCCAGCAGCCACGGACAGGGATTCGGGACCCAGTACTTC
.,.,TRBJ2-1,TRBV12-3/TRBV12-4,CASRPFTGYNEQFF,TGTGCCAGCCGTCCATTCACGGGTTACAATGAGCAGTTCTTC
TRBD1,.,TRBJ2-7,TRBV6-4,CASSKGASEQYF,TGTGCCAGCAGCAAGGGGGCGTCGGAGCAGTACTTC
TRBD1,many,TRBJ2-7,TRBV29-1,CSVDGTGPIGQYF,TGCAGCGTTGACGGGACAGGGCCTATCGGGCAGTACTTC
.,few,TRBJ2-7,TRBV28,CASALRGLSYEQYF,TGTGCCAGCGCCTTGCGGGGGCTGTCCTACGAGCAGTACTTC